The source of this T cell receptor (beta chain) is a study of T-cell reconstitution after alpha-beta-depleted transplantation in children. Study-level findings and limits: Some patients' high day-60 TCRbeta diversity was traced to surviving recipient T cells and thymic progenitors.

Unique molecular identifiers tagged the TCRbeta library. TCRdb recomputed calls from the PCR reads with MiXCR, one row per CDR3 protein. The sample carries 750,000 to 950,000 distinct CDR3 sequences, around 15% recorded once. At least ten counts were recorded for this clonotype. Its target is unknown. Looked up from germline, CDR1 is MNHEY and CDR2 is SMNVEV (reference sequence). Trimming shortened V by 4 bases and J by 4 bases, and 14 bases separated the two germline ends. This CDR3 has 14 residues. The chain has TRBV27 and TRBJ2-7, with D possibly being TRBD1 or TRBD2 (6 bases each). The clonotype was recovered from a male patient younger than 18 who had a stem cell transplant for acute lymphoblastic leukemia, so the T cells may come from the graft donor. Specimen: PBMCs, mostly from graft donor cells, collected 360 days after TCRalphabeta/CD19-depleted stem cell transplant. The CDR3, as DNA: TGTGCCAGCAGTTGGAGACAGGAGGGGTACGAGCAGTACTTC. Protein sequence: CASSWRQEGYEQYF.